The rows below give T cell receptor beta chains drawn from one sample of a study of T cells in Graves' hyperthyroidism and ophthalmopathy. One entry per CDR3 protein results from TCRdb running MiXCR on the multiplex PCR reads. The sample holds 300,000 to 350,000 distinct CDR3 sequences, 15% to 20% seen once. Sequenced sample: blood. These receptor sequences come from a woman in her forties or fifties with Graves' hyperthyroidism. Each CDR3 is given with its conserved first and last residue. D genes are given only for firm matches. Clone sizes are given selectively: once, few, many, or a class where the clone is expanded.

J,size,V,D,CDR3,DNA
TRBJ2-3,.,TRBV5-1,TRBD2,CASSQQGTSGSTDTQYF,TGCGCCAGCAGCCAACAGGGGACTAGCGGGAGCACAGATACGCAGTATTTT
TRBJ1-5,.,TRBV5-1,TRBD1,CASSWGTGNNQPQHF,TGCGCCAGCAGCTGGGGGACAGGGAACAATCAGCCCCAGCATTTT
TRBJ2-7,.,TRBV6-1,TRBD2,CASTPGGSTYEQYF,TGTGCCAGCACTCCCGGGGGGTCTACCTACGAGCAGTACTTC
TRBJ1-3,.,TRBV28,.,CASLHWGGAFGNTIYF,TGTGCCAGTCTCCACTGGGGGGGGGCATTTGGAAACACCATATATTTT
TRBJ1-2,.,TRBV5-1,.,CASSLGTEVLRGYTF,TGCGCCAGCAGCTTGGGGACAGAGGTCCTTCGTGGCTACACCTTC
TRBJ2-7,many,TRBV28,.,CASSYGQTASYEQYF,TGTGCCAGCAGCTACGGACAGACCGCCTCCTACGAGCAGTACTTC
TRBJ2-3,.,TRBV29-1,TRBD2,CSVAPSGGADTQYF,TGCAGCGTTGCCCCCTCGGGGGGAGCAGATACGCAGTATTTT
TRBJ1-1,.,TRBV5-1,.,CASSPRIRGLGSGTEAFF,TGCGCCAGCAGTCCCCGGATTCGGGGTCTTGGGAGTGGCACTGAAGCTTTCTTT
TRBJ2-2,few,TRBV7-3,TRBD2,CASSLNQRGTNTGELFF,TGTGCCAGCAGCTTAAACCAGCGGGGAACGAACACCGGGGAGCTGTTTTTT
TRBJ1-2,few,TRBV10-3,.,CAISPQGYGYTF,TGTGCCATCAGCCCTCAGGGCTATGGCTACACCTTC
TRBJ2-1,.,TRBV20-1,.,CSAASYNEQFF,TGCAGCGCAGCTAGCTACAATGAGCAGTTCTTC
TRBJ2-3,few,TRBV6-2/TRBV6-3,.,CASKDSTDTQYF,TGTGCCAGCAAAGACAGCACAGATACGCAGTATTTT
TRBJ1-1,few,TRBV7-6,.,CASSSGPMNTEAFF,TGTGCCAGCAGCTCCGGACCGATGAACACTGAAGCTTTCTTT
TRBJ2-1,.,TRBV7-9,.,CASQGFLNEQFF,TGTGCCAGCCAGGGTTTTTTGAATGAGCAGTTCTTC
TRBJ2-1,many,TRBV7-9,.,CASSSSSSYNEQFF,TGTGCCAGCAGCTCCTCAAGCTCCTACAATGAGCAGTTCTTC
TRBJ1-5,many,TRBV12-3/TRBV12-4,.,CASSPGVGQGNQPQHF,TGTGCCAGCAGTCCCGGGGTCGGGCAGGGCAATCAGCCCCAGCATTTT
TRBJ2-5,few,TRBV3-1,.,CASSQSVAQYF,TGTGCCAGCAGCCAAAGCGTGGCCCAGTACTTC
TRBJ2-3,.,TRBV30,TRBD2,CAWSNRLAGSTDTQYF,TGTGCCTGGAGTAACAGACTAGCGGGAAGCACAGATACGCAGTATTTT
TRBJ1-1,.,TRBV28,TRBD1,CASSSMDRLNTEAFF,TGTGCCAGCAGTTCCATGGACAGGCTGAACACTGAAGCTTTCTTT
TRBJ2-1,.,TRBV20-1,TRBD2,CSARLAGSPRYNEQFF,TGCAGTGCCCGACTAGCGGGATCTCCCCGATACAATGAGCAGTTCTTC
TRBJ2-2,many,TRBV28,.,CASRVAQNTGELFF,TGTGCCAGCAGGGTAGCCCAGAACACCGGGGAGCTGTTTTTT
TRBJ1-2,many,TRBV20-1,TRBD1,CSAPGQETLGYTF,TGCAGTGCGCCGGGACAGGAGACTTTGGGCTACACCTTC
TRBJ2-2,.,TRBV20-1,.,CSAIRRRSGELFF,TGCAGTGCTATTAGAAGAAGGTCCGGGGAGCTGTTTTTT
TRBJ2-6,.,TRBV10-3,TRBD1,CAISSDRGSGANVLTF,TGTGCCATCAGTTCGGACAGGGGGAGTGGGGCCAACGTCCTGACTTTC
TRBJ2-2,few,TRBV28,TRBD2,CASSPAAAGATGELFF,TGTGCCAGCAGTCCCGCGGCAGCGGGAGCGACCGGGGAGCTGTTTTTT
TRBJ2-7,few,TRBV6-1,.,CASTREQVSSYEQYF,TGTGCCAGCACCCGTGAACAAGTAAGCTCCTACGAGCAGTACTTC
TRBJ2-5,few,TRBV5-6,.,CASSRPEALGTQYF,TGTGCCAGCAGTAGACCAGAAGCCTTAGGGACCCAGTACTTC
TRBJ2-3,many,TRBV5-1,.,CASSQITDTQYF,TGCGCCAGCAGCCAGATCACAGATACGCAGTATTTT
TRBJ1-1,many,TRBV27,.,CASHREGGTEAFF,TGTGCCAGCCACAGGGAAGGGGGCACTGAAGCTTTCTTT
TRBJ2-2,once,TRBV6-2/TRBV6-3,.,CASSYSADTGELFF,TGTGCCAGCAGTTATTCGGCAGACACCGGGGAGCTGTTTTTT
TRBJ1-2,many,TRBV18,.,CASSPNTDRGYTF,TGTGCCAGCTCACCGAATACGGACCGCGGCTACACCTTC
TRBJ2-2,.,TRBV5-6,.,CASTYGRGNTGELFF,TGTGCCAGCACCTACGGCAGGGGTAACACCGGGGAGCTGTTTTTT
TRBJ1-1,.,TRBV20-1,.,CSASRVASGVDTEAFF,TGCAGTGCTAGCCGTGTTGCATCGGGGGTCGACACTGAAGCTTTCTTT
TRBJ1-2,.,TRBV29-1,.,CSVEQGTYTF,TGCAGCGTTGAACAGGGGACCTACACCTTC
TRBJ2-3,once,TRBV9,.,CASSVDSDTQYF,TGTGCCAGCAGCGTAGATTCAGATACGCAGTATTTT
TRBJ2-3,few,TRBV6-1,.,CASRDYLAAPGDTQYF,TGTGCCAGCAGGGATTATCTAGCAGCTCCCGGAGATACGCAGTATTTT
TRBJ2-1,.,TRBV9,.,CASSGDWINEQFF,TGTGCCAGCAGCGGGGACTGGATCAATGAGCAGTTCTTC
TRBJ2-1,few,TRBV19,.,CASSANSLSDNEQFF,TGTGCCAGTAGTGCGAACTCCTTATCGGACAATGAGCAGTTCTTC
TRBJ2-7,many,TRBV2,TRBD1,CASSESQGAYEQYF,TGTGCCAGCAGTGAATCGCAGGGGGCCTACGAGCAGTACTTC
TRBJ2-1,.,TRBV29-1,.,CSASASYYNEQFF,TGCAGCGCCTCAGCTAGCTACTACAATGAGCAGTTCTTC
TRBJ2-7,few,TRBV4-1,TRBD1,CASSQRSPGQGPYEQYF,TGCGCCAGCAGCCAAAGATCGCCGGGACAGGGACCCTACGAGCAGTACTTC
TRBJ2-3,many,TRBV11-2,.,CASSFPPTDTQYF,TGTGCCAGCAGCTTCCCCCCCACAGATACGCAGTATTTT
TRBJ2-1,.,TRBV7-2,.,CASSLAGVLDEQFF,TGTGCCAGCAGCTTAGCGGGAGTACTGGACGAGCAGTTCTTC
TRBJ2-1,few,TRBV20-1,TRBD2,CSARRGLARNEQFF,TGCAGTGCAAGAAGGGGACTAGCTCGAAATGAGCAGTTCTTC
TRBJ2-7,.,TRBV15,.,CATSLRGLEQYF,TGTGCCACCAGTTTAAGAGGCCTGGAGCAGTACTTC
TRBJ2-1,many,TRBV20-1,TRBD1,CSASPRRDRAYNEQFF,TGCAGTGCTAGCCCTCGTAGGGACAGGGCCTACAATGAGCAGTTCTTC
TRBJ2-5,few,TRBV4-1,.,CASSQTYPGLPRETQYF,TGCGCCAGCAGCCAAACATATCCGGGACTCCCCCGGGAGACCCAGTACTTC
TRBJ1-3,.,TRBV5-6,.,CASTIWGNGNTIYF,TGTGCCAGCACCATATGGGGTAACGGAAACACCATATATTTT
TRBJ2-7,many,TRBV10-2,TRBD2,CASGGAGGYEQYF,TGCGCCAGCGGGGGAGCGGGAGGCTACGAGCAGTACTTC
TRBJ1-3,few,TRBV18,.,CASSPPGAGGNTIYF,TGTGCCAGCTCACCACCGGGGGCTGGTGGAAACACCATATATTTT